These T cell receptor beta chains were read from a single sample in a study of CD8+ T cells in alopecia areata. Sequenced by immunoSEQ multiplex PCR; TCRdb stores in-frame clones only, minus some. The table lists 200,000 to 250,000 clones, under 70% of them singletons. The starting material was CD4+ T cells sorted from blood, obtained around week 44, from a patient treated with tofacitinib. These receptors came from a human donor with alopecia areata. Each CDR3 is given with its conserved first and last residue. The D gene is left open where the match is weak. Clone size appears in some rows only: once, few, many, or a class for an expanded clone.

clone size,V gene,D gene,J gene,CDR3 protein,CDR3 DNA
NA,TRBV7-3,NA,TRBJ2-3,CASKYSFGADTQYF,TGTGCCAGCAAATATTCCTTTGGCGCAGATACGCAGTATTTT
NA,TRBV6-5,NA,TRBJ2-3,CASSQDYNEYF,TGTGCCAGCAGCCAGGACTACAATGAGTATTTT
NA,TRBV20-1,NA,TRBJ2-5,CSVQHQETQYF,TGCAGTGTGCAGCACCAAGAGACCCAGTACTTC
NA,TRBV29-1,TRBD2,TRBJ2-1,CSVASGGNNEQFF,TGCAGCGTTGCTAGCGGGGGGAACAATGAGCAGTTCTTC
NA,TRBV2,NA,TRBJ1-1,CASSEAQGTEAFF,TGTGCCAGCAGTGAAGCGCAGGGGACCGAAGCTTTCTTT
NA,TRBV5-1,NA,TRBJ2-2,CASSGGLEFRELFF,TGCGCCAGCAGCGGGGGCCTGGAGTTCAGGGAGCTGTTTTTT
NA,TRBV30,NA,TRBJ2-5,CAWSRQGETQYF,TGTGCCTGGAGTCGTCAGGGAGAGACCCAGTACTTC
NA,TRBV18,NA,TRBJ2-5,CASSPRGSQETQYF,TGTGCCAGCTCACCACGGGGGTCACAAGAGACCCAGTACTTC
few,TRBV6-6,NA,TRBJ2-6,CAIRDIPSGANVLTF,TGTGCCATCCGGGACATCCCCTCTGGGGCCAACGTCCTGACTTTC
few,TRBV5-1,NA,TRBJ1-1,CASSLNGEAFF,TGCGCCAGCAGCTTGAACGGTGAAGCTTTCTTT
once,TRBV7-2,NA,TRBJ2-3,CARSLRDMTDTQYF,TGTGCCCGCAGCTTAAGGGATATGACAGATACGCAGTATTTT
NA,TRBV6-1,NA,TRBJ1-6,CASSVNSPLHF,TGTGCCAGCAGTGTTAATTCACCCCTCCACTTT
NA,TRBV30,NA,TRBJ2-6,CAWSFSTGTSGANVLTF,TGTGCCTGGAGTTTTTCGACGGGGACCTCTGGGGCCAACGTCCTGACTTTC
once,TRBV6-5,NA,TRBJ2-5,CASRSGRSDQETQYF,TGTGCCAGCAGATCAGGGAGAAGTGACCAAGAGACCCAGTACTTC
few,TRBV5-6,TRBD1,TRBJ1-1,CASSFRTGRRTEAFF,TGTGCCAGCAGCTTTAGGACAGGGAGAAGAACTGAAGCTTTCTTT
once,TRBV2,NA,TRBJ2-3,CASRERDRTDTQYF,TGTGCCAGCAGGGAACGGGACCGCACAGATACGCAGTATTTT